This is a list of T cell receptor beta chains from one sample in a study of cytomegalovirus exposure and HLA in healthy donors. Data came from immunoSEQ multiplex PCR; TCRdb stores just in-frame clones and leaves some out. The data contain 98,000 or so clones, over 60% of them singletons. The sample consisted of PBMCs. The source of these receptors is a woman under 30 in good health and CMV-seropositive. Each CDR3 is given with its conserved first and last residue. The D gene is left open where the match is weak. Clone size appears in some rows only: once, few, many, or a class for an expanded clone.

V gene,J gene,clone size,D gene,CDR3 protein,CDR3 DNA
TRBV28,TRBJ1-2,once,TRBD1,CATTPGGQPRYTF,TGTGCCACCACACCAGGGGGGCAACCCCGCTACACCTTC
TRBV5-4,TRBJ1-1,few,TRBD1,CASSPGQGKQMNTEAFF,TGTGCCAGCAGCCCGGGACAGGGAAAACAGATGAACACTGAAGCTTTCTTT
TRBV10-2,TRBJ2-1,-,-,CASSEGLGPNEQFF,TGCGCCAGCAGTGAGGGCCTAGGCCCCAATGAGCAGTTCTTC
TRBV10-1,TRBJ2-1,-,TRBD2,CASSASGIGIEQFF,TGCGCCAGCAGTGCTAGCGGGATCGGGATTGAGCAGTTCTTC
TRBV6-1,TRBJ1-1,-,-,CALGQLGTEAFF,TGTGCCTTAGGACAGCTGGGGACTGAAGCTTTCTTT
TRBV6-6,TRBJ1-2,-,-,CASSYGITNYGYTF,TGTGCCAGCAGTTACGGTATAACAAACTATGGCTACACCTTC
TRBV6-5,TRBJ2-7,medium-sized,-,CASSFKGAYEQYF,TGTGCCAGCAGTTTCAAGGGGGCCTACGAGCAGTACTTC
TRBV7-6,TRBJ2-2,-,-,CASSTLATGELFF,TGTGCCAGCAGCACACTAGCAACCGGGGAGCTGTTTTTT
TRBV5-4,TRBJ1-1,-,-,CASSPAAGGDTEAFF,TGTGCCAGCAGCCCCGCTGCTGGAGGCGACACTGAAGCTTTCTTT
TRBV9,TRBJ1-3,-,-,CASSAQGSGNTIYF,TGTGCCAGCAGCGCACAGGGCTCTGGAAACACCATATATTTT
TRBV7-9,TRBJ2-7,-,-,CASSLLVASDEQYF,TGTGCCAGCAGCTTATTGGTAGCGAGCGACGAGCAGTACTTC
TRBV5-1,TRBJ2-7,-,-,CASSLAILGGGYEQYF,TGCGCCAGCAGCTTGGCCATTTTGGGGGGAGGCTACGAGCAGTACTTC
TRBV23-1,TRBJ2-7,-,-,CASSQSEGQGGYEQYF,TGCGCCAGCAGTCAATCGGAAGGGCAGGGTGGCTACGAGCAGTACTTC
TRBV5-1,TRBJ1-2,-,-,CASSLAADSIYGYTF,TGCGCCAGCAGCTTGGCCGCGGACAGCATCTATGGCTACACCTTC
TRBV28,TRBJ1-3,-,TRBD1,CASRGQDRGNTIYF,TGTGCCAGCAGGGGCCAGGACAGGGGAAACACCATATATTTT
TRBV6-5,TRBJ1-5,once,-,CASSGGPSNQPQHF,TGTGCCAGCAGTGGGGGCCCTAGCAATCAGCCCCAGCATTTT
TRBV5-1,TRBJ2-7,-,TRBD2,CASSLAGVHEQYF,TGCGCCAGCAGCTTAGCGGGGGTACATGAGCAGTACTTC
TRBV5-6,TRBJ1-4,once,-,CASSSALGATNEKLFF,TGTGCCAGCAGCTCAGCCTTGGGGGCTACTAATGAAAAACTGTTTTTT
TRBV14,TRBJ2-2,-,-,CASSHGTGELFF,TGTGCCAGCAGCCACGGCACCGGGGAGCTGTTTTTT
TRBV6-1,TRBJ1-1,-,-,CASTEAIMNTEAFF,TGTGCCAGCACGGAGGCTATTATGAACACTGAAGCTTTCTTT
TRBV2,TRBJ1-1,few,-,CASSDRGSNTEAFF,TGTGCCAGCAGTGACAGGGGCTCGAACACTGAAGCTTTCTTT
TRBV5-4,TRBJ2-2,few,TRBD2,CASSLAPSGTMNTGELFF,TGTGCCAGCAGCTTGGCCCCTAGCGGGACAATGAACACCGGGGAGCTGTTTTTT
TRBV11-3,TRBJ2-1,-,TRBD1,CASSYGTGDMDEQFF,TGTGCCAGCAGCTACGGGACAGGGGATATGGATGAGCAGTTCTTC
TRBV5-4,TRBJ2-5,-,-,CASSSAGLETQYF,TGTGCCAGCAGCTCGGCGGGTTTGGAGACCCAGTACTTC
TRBV27,TRBJ1-2,-,-,CAAGSGDTNYGYTF,TGTGCCGCGGGGAGTGGGGATACTAACTATGGCTACACCTTC
TRBV7-7,TRBJ2-7,few,TRBD1,CASSQGQGAEQYF,TGTGCTAGCAGCCAGGGACAGGGAGCCGAGCAGTACTTC
TRBV11-3,TRBJ1-2,-,-,CASSLDTSGYTF,TGTGCCAGCAGCTTAGACACTTCGGGCTACACCTTC
TRBV29-1,TRBJ2-1,-,TRBD2,CSVATSGPNEQFF,TGCAGCGTTGCAACTAGCGGACCCAATGAGCAGTTCTTC
TRBV13,TRBJ2-1,few,-,CASSHASINEQFF,TGTGCCAGCAGCCACGCTAGTATCAATGAGCAGTTCTTC
TRBV6-5,TRBJ1-2,-,TRBD1,CASRPDRADYGYTF,TGTGCCAGCAGGCCGGACAGGGCGGACTATGGCTACACCTTC
TRBV5-1,TRBJ1-1,few,-,CASSLFTGSNTEAFF,TGCGCCAGCAGCTTGTTTACAGGGTCTAACACTGAAGCTTTCTTT
TRBV14,TRBJ2-7,-,-,CASSGTFREQYF,TGTGCCAGCTCGGGGACTTTTAGGGAGCAGTACTTC
TRBV30,TRBJ2-2,-,TRBD2,CAWSVGLAIGELFF,TGTGCCTGGAGTGTAGGACTAGCGATCGGGGAGCTGTTTTTT
TRBV25-1,TRBJ2-3,-,TRBD2,CASSGTSGSGTDTQYF,TGTGCCAGCAGTGGGACTAGCGGGAGCGGCACAGATACGCAGTATTTT
TRBV9,TRBJ2-1,few,TRBD2,CASSVGDGTSGIGEQFF,TGTGCCAGCAGCGTAGGGGACGGGACTAGCGGGATAGGTGAGCAGTTCTTC
TRBV6-1,TRBJ2-1,-,-,CASTLETVYNEQFF,TGTGCCAGCACCCTAGAAACTGTCTACAATGAGCAGTTCTTC
TRBV15,TRBJ2-7,once,-,CATSRDYSGQGNEQYF,TGTGCCACCAGCAGAGACTATTCGGGACAAGGGAACGAGCAGTACTTC
TRBV7-8,TRBJ2-2,-,-,CASSLIDSAGELFF,TGTGCCAGCAGCCTAATTGACAGTGCCGGGGAGCTGTTTTTT
TRBV29-1,TRBJ2-1,-,-,CTSSAVGGNEQFF,TGCACCTCCTCCGCGGTAGGGGGCAATGAGCAGTTCTTC
TRBV2,TRBJ1-2,-,-,CASSLDSRGYGYTF,TGTGCCAGCAGTCTGGACAGCCGCGGCTATGGCTACACCTTC
TRBV7-9,TRBJ1-1,-,-,CASSLISVVSGEGTEAFF,TGTGCCAGCAGCTTAATATCGGTAGTCTCAGGCGAAGGAACTGAAGCTTTCTTT
TRBV6-6,TRBJ1-5,-,-,CASSYGRAGNQPQHF,TGTGCCAGCAGTTACGGCAGGGCAGGCAATCAGCCCCAGCATTTT
TRBV18,TRBJ1-1,-,-,CASSPRKPNTEAFF,TGTGCCAGCTCACCACGTAAGCCAAACACTGAAGCTTTCTTT
TRBV10-3,TRBJ2-7,once,TRBD1,CAISSRSGTGGGEQYF,TGTGCCATCAGCAGCAGATCCGGGACAGGGGGAGGCGAGCAGTACTTC
TRBV7-8,TRBJ2-1,once,-,CASSLAGAEQFF,TGTGCCAGCAGTTTGGCGGGTGCTGAGCAGTTCTTC
TRBV29-1,TRBJ2-1,-,TRBD2,CSAPGLAGANEQFF,TGCAGCGCCCCGGGACTAGCGGGAGCCAATGAGCAGTTCTTC